This T cell receptor beta chain was identified during a study of blood T cell repertoires in COVID-19. Overall study context: Material from acute and convalescent COVID-19 was sourced from the United States, Italy and Spain.

This clone was seen only a few times. Germline V CDR1 and CDR2: SGDLS, YYNGEE. The V end was cut by 0 bases, the J end by 7 bases, with 14 bases between. The CDR3 covers 15 residues. Clones were read by immunoSEQ multiplex PCR, and TCRdb kept only the in-frame ones, dropping some. The table includes about 94,000 clones, 80% detected once. The source is a human donor in a cohort sampled during active COVID-19. The V call is TRBV9, the J call TRBJ2-1, with TRBD2 as a possible D gene (6 bases). The source material was peripheral blood. In nucleotides, the CDR3 is TGTGCCAGCAGCGTAGGAGCGGGTTGGTGGAATGAGCAGTTCTTC. Translating it yields CASSVGAGWWNEQFF.